One and the same sample provided the 28 T cell receptor beta chains below, sequenced in a study of blood T cell repertoires in COVID-19. Data came from immunoSEQ multiplex PCR; TCRdb stores just in-frame clones and leaves some out. The sample includes some 61,000 clones, approximately 90% of them seen just once. The sample taken for sequencing was peripheral blood. The receptors here all came from a man between 60 and 75 years old with acute or convalescent COVID-19.

The chain couples TRBV11-2 to TRBJ2-3, with D perhaps matching TRBD1 (5 bases). The CDR3 spans 16 residues. The V gene lost 7 bases and the J gene lost 3 bases, with 20 bases spanning the gap. Per germline, CDR1 SGHAT and CDR2 FQNNGV. The CDR3 DNA sequence: TGTGCCAGCAAACTAATCTCCTCAGGGATTACAGATACGCAGTATTTT. It specifies CASKLISSGITDTQYF.

The chain links TRBV27 to TRBJ1-4; 8 bases are a match to TRBD1. V trimming: 5 bases; J trimming: 5 bases; junction bases outside the gene matches: 7. Germline values: CDR1 MNHEY, CDR2 SMNVEV (reference sequence). This CDR3 contains 15 residues. The CDR3 sequence is CASSPRRTGNEKLFF. DNA for the CDR3: TGTGCCAGCAGTCCCCGCCGGACAGGGAATGAAAAACTGTTTTTT.

The V gene is TRBV3-1 (or the pseudogene TRBV3-2), the J gene TRBJ1-6; D perhaps matches TRBD1 (5 bases). Per the germline V gene, CDR1 is LGHDT and CDR2 is YNNKEL (reference sequence). V was shortened by 4 bases and J by 5 bases, with 15 bases between the two germline ends. There are 16 residues in the CDR3. As DNA, the CDR3 is TGTGCCAGCAGCCCTCGACAGAGTTTTCATAATTCACCCCTCCACTTT. Protein sequence: CASSPRQSFHNSPLHF.

The rearrangement links TRBV7-9 to TRBJ1-1, with unresolved D. The CDR3 covers 13 residues. The V gene lost 6 bases and the J gene lost 11 bases, with 19 bases spanning the gap. Germline V CDR1 and CDR2: SEHNR, FQNEAQ (reference sequence). The CDR3 DNA follows: TGTGCCAGCAGGCCTGGTGAGGGCGTGAGGGCTTTCTTT. It codes for CASRPGEGVRAFF.

This chain uses TRBV5-1 with TRBJ2-1; the D gene is possibly TRBD1 (5 bases). The CDR3 contains 15 residues. V gave up 0 bases and J gave up 5 bases, with 12 bases separating them. The germline gives CDR1 SGHRS, CDR2 YFSETQ. The CDR3 reads CASSLVRTPNNEQFF. CDR3 nucleotides: TGCGCCAGCAGCTTGGTCAGGACACCTAACAATGAGCAGTTCTTC.

The rearrangement joins TRBV11-3 to TRBJ2-2; no definite D call. The CDR3 extends over 13 amino acids. The germline V gene has CDR1 SGHNT and CDR2 YENEEA. Deletions cut 5 bases from V and 6 bases from J, with 10 bases between. Written as DNA, the CDR3 is TGTGCCAGCAGCCGCAGGTTCCCCGGGGAGCTGTTTTTT. This sequence encodes CASSRRFPGELFF.

This chain connects TRBV10-3 to TRBJ1-1; 7 nucleotides agree with TRBD1. From germline, CDR1 is ENHRY and CDR2 SYGVKD. The ends lost 5 bases at V and 6 bases at J; junction bases unmatched: 15. This CDR3 has 16 residues. CDR3 region: CAISQNKGQSLAEAFF. DNA of the CDR3: TGTGCCATCAGTCAAAATAAGGGACAGTCGTTAGCTGAAGCTTTCTTT.

The chain uses TRBV10-2 and TRBJ2-5, with 8 bases that match TRBD2. Trimming removed 8 bases from V and 5 bases from J; junction bases left unmatched: 10. This CDR3 is built from 14 residues. Germline loops: CDR1 WSHSY, CDR2 SAAADI. CDR3 amino acids: CASGDGRELETQYF. DNA of the CDR3: TGCGCCAGCGGCGACGGGAGGGAATTGGAGACCCAGTACTTC.

The chain has TRBV5-6 and TRBJ2-2; TRBD1 might be the D (6 bases). Germline V lookup: CDR1 SGHDT, CDR2 YYEEEE. V was cut by 4 bases and J by 1 base, with 14 bases left in between. The CDR3 totals 16 residues. The CDR3 region has the DNA TGTGCCAGCAGCCCAGATACAGGGCTGAACACCGGGGAGCTGTTTTTT. Protein sequence: CASSPDTGLNTGELFF. Based on the CDR3 plus reference TRBV5-6 and TRBJ2-2, the full variable domain is DAGVTQSPTHLIKTRGQQVTLRCSPKSGHDTVSWYQQALGQGPQFIFQYYEEEERQRGNFPDRFSGHQFPNYSSELNVNALLLGDSALYLCASSPDTGLNTGELFFGEGSRLTVL.

As DNA, the CDR3 is TGTGCCAGCAGCAATTTCGACAGCCAACTCTACAATGAGCAGTTCTTC. Amino acids: CASSNFDSQLYNEQFF. This chain links TRBV21-1 with TRBJ2-1; TRBD1, the table's D call, was not compared with the DNA. TRBV21-1 is noted as a pseudogene. This CDR3 is built from 16 residues.

The chain is built from TRBV29-1 and TRBJ1-4; TRBD1 is a possible D gene (5 bases). Germline CDR1 SQVTM, CDR2 ANQGSEA. This CDR3 is 12 amino acids long. Trimming removed 8 bases from V and 8 bases from J, with 15 bases in between. The CDR3 here is CSPPTGEEKLFF. The CDR3 DNA reads as TGCAGCCCGCCCACAGGAGAAGAAAAACTGTTTTTT.

V and J are TRBV4-1 and TRBJ1-4, with a weak D call TRBD1 (5 bases). There are 20 residues in the CDR3. CDR1 and CDR2 (germline): MGHRA, YSYEKL. Trimming left V 1 base short and J 4 bases short, with 25 bases between. CDR3: CASSQVSGRSEGVYNEKLFF. The CDR3 DNA follows: TGCGCCAGCAGCCAAGTGTCCGGAAGGTCCGAAGGGGTTTATAATGAAAAACTGTTTTTT.

This clone was found a few times. V is TRBV6-5 and J is TRBJ2-2; D is possibly TRBD1 (6 bases). In germline, CDR1 is MNHEY, CDR2 SVGAGI. CDR3 length: 15 residues. V was clipped by 6 bases and J by 2 bases, with 13 bases between them. The CDR3 loop is CASSTRTANTGELFF. In DNA form, the CDR3 reads TGTGCCAGCAGCACTAGGACAGCCAACACCGGGGAGCTGTTTTTT.

The rearrangement uses TRBV28 and TRBJ1-3, with 8 positions matching TRBD1. Germline V gene data show CDR1 as MDHEN and CDR2 as SYDVKM. The CDR3 has 17 residues. The V and J ends lost 5 bases and 0 bases, in that order; junction bases with no gene match: 9. CDR3: CASSPVQGVYSGNTIYF. CDR3 DNA: TGTGCCAGCAGTCCTGTACAGGGGGTCTACTCTGGAAACACCATATATTTT.

J is TRBJ2-6 and V is TRBV2, with a possible D match to TRBD1 (5 bases). V was shortened by 8 bases and J by 1 base, with 9 bases between the two germline ends. The CDR3 runs to 14 residues. CDR1 is SNHLY, CDR2 FYNNEI, per germline. This chain's CDR3 is CASARTSGANVLTF. CDR3 DNA sequence: TGTGCCAGCGCAAGGACATCTGGGGCCAACGTCCTGACTTTC.

CDR3 nucleotides: TGCGCCAGCAGCTTGTATTTCCGAGGCGGGGGAGTCACAGATACGCAGTATTTT. Protein sequence: CASSLYFRGGGVTDTQYF. The V and J genes are TRBV5-1 and TRBJ2-3, with 7 positions matching TRBD2. The CDR3 runs 18 residues. CDR1 and CDR2 (germline): SGHRS, YFSETQ. The ends lost 1 base at V and 2 bases at J; junction bases unmatched: 13. The whole variable domain, remainder taken from reference TRBV5-1 and TRBJ2-3, is KAGVTQTPRYLIKTRGQQVTLSCSPISGHRSVSWYQQTPGQGLQFLFEYFSETQRNKGNFPGRFSGRQFSNSRSEMNVSTLELGDSALYLCASSLYFRGGGVTDTQYFGPGTRLTVL.

The genes are TRBV29-1 and TRBJ2-1, with D perhaps TRBD2 (5 bases). Trimming pared 4 bases from V and 4 bases from J, leaving 23 bases between. This CDR3 has 17 amino acids. CDR1 SQVTM and CDR2 ANQGSEA come from the germline V gene. The CDR3: CSVGSGMIFNAYNEQFF. Written as DNA, the CDR3 is TGCAGCGTTGGGTCGGGGATGATCTTTAACGCGTACAATGAGCAGTTCTTC.

This clone is a singleton in its sample. This rearrangement joins TRBV24-1 to TRBJ2-1, with a possible D match to TRBD1 (7 bases). With 9 bases removed from V and 5 bases from J, the gap between germline ends came to 10 bases. This CDR3 region has 12 residues. CDR1 is KGHDR and CDR2 is SFDVKD in the germline V gene. The CDR3 region is CATARGDNEQFF. For the CDR3, the DNA is TGTGCCACCGCCAGGGGGGACAATGAGCAGTTCTTC.

V usage is TRBV4-1 and J usage is TRBJ1-2, with 7 positions matching TRBD1. The germline V gene encodes CDR1 MGHRA and CDR2 YSYEKL. V was pared by 1 base and J by 2 bases, with 4 bases of the junction left unmatched. This CDR3 is built from 15 residues. CDR3 sequence: CASSQAWGQNYGYTF. Here the CDR3 DNA reads TGCGCCAGCAGCCAAGCGTGGGGACAGAACTATGGCTACACCTTC.

The rearrangement joins TRBV19 to TRBJ1-2; D not certain. V was cut by 1 base and J by 4 bases, with 13 bases left in between. CDR3 length: 15 amino acids. The germline V gene has CDR1 LNHDA and CDR2 SQIVND (reference sequence). The chain's CDR3 is CASSIGGRFSYGYTF. CDR3 DNA: TGTGCCAGTAGTATAGGAGGGCGCTTCTCCTATGGCTACACCTTC.

The chain has TRBV5-1 and TRBJ2-1, with no clear D. V was shortened by 2 bases and J by 10 bases, with 13 bases between the two germline ends. The CDR3 runs 13 residues. The germline V gene has CDR1 SGHRS and CDR2 YFSETQ. CDR3 sequence: CASSLISAVEQFF. The DNA of the CDR3 is TGCGCCAGCAGCTTAATTTCCGCGGTGGAGCAGTTCTTC.

The V gene is TRBV27, the J gene TRBJ2-7; D gene ambiguous. The CDR3 runs to 14 residues. V lost 2 bases to trimming and J lost 4 bases, with 12 bases between them. Germline-derived CDR1 and CDR2 are MNHEY and SMNVEV (reference sequence). CDR3 nucleotide sequence: TGTGCCAGCAGTTTACGGAGTACTCAGTACGAGCAGTACTTC. It specifies CASSLRSTQYEQYF.

As concerns this clone: Additional DNA sequences in this sample encode the identical CDR3. CDR3 protein: CASSLTGSGNTIYF. The DNA for the CDR3 is TGTGCCAGCAGTTTGACAGGCTCTGGAAACACCATATATTTT. The V and J genes are TRBV6-6 and TRBJ1-3; D is possibly TRBD1 (6 bases). Between the trimmed V and J ends, which lost 4 bases and 0 bases, there was a span of 7 bases. Germline lookup yields CDR1 MNHNY and CDR2 SVGAGI (reference sequence). The CDR3 is 14 amino acids.

The chain combines TRBV2 with TRBJ1-6; D is undetermined. Germline values: CDR1 SNHLY, CDR2 FYNNEI. The CDR3 is 13 residues long. V lost 8 bases and J 0 bases, leaving 5 bases between the germline ends. For the CDR3, the DNA is TGTGCCAGCGGGAGCTCCTATAATTCACCCCTCCACTTT. Its translation is CASGSSYNSPLHF.

J is TRBJ2-7 and V is TRBV12-3 or TRBV12-4; D is uncertain. The CDR3 length is 12 residues. Trimming stripped 7 bases from V and 5 bases from J, with 12 bases between. CDR3 in DNA: TGTGCCAGCACCTCAAACTTGGACGAGCAGTACTTC. Its translation: CASTSNLDEQYF.

The chain uses TRBV28 and TRBJ2-3; 8 bases align to TRBD2. The ends lost 1 base at V and 0 bases at J; junction bases unmatched: 3. Germline lookup yields CDR1 MDHEN and CDR2 SYDVKM. CDR3 length: 16 amino acids. The chain's CDR3 is CASSLFSSGSTDTQYF. The CDR3 DNA is TGTGCCAGCAGTTTATTCTCTAGCGGGAGCACAGATACGCAGTATTTT.

The chain employs TRBV6-6 and TRBJ2-5; D is uncertain. CDR3 length: 14 amino acids. The germline V gene has CDR1 MNHNY and CDR2 SVGAGI (reference sequence). The ends were cut back, 6 bases at V and 1 base at J, with 12 bases in the middle. The CDR3 here is CASRPTAFQETQYF. As DNA, the CDR3 is TGTGCCAGCAGACCTACAGCTTTCCAAGAGACCCAGTACTTC.

In its sample, this clone was seen once. CDR3 in amino acids: CASSQRTGDRSSPLHF. CDR3 nucleotides: TGTGCCAGCAGCCAACGAACAGGGGACAGGTCTTCACCCCTCCACTTT. The chain carries TRBV3-1 (or the pseudogene TRBV3-2) and TRBJ1-6; 8 positions match TRBD1. J gave up 9 bases and V 2 bases, and 9 bases lay outside the gene matches. Germline loops: CDR1 LGHDT, CDR2 YNNKEL (reference sequence). This CDR3 contains 16 residues.